A selection of T cell receptor beta chains follows, all from one sample in a study of regulatory T cells in long-lasting Graves disease. From the multiplex PCR reads, TCRdb called clonotypes with MiXCR, one entry per CDR3 protein. The repertoire holds 400,000 to 550,000 distinct CDR3 sequences, with around 14% as singletons. The same sample was also used in a study of T cells in Graves' hyperthyroidism and ophthalmopathy.

This sample comprised peripheral blood mononuclear cells (PBMCs), obtained at new diagnosis, from a patient treated with antithyroid drugs. Receptors originate from a woman aged 30 to 39 with Graves disease. CDR3s leave out the opening cysteine and the closing phenylalanine or tryptophan. The D gene is left open where the match is weak.

V gene: TRBV27
CDR3 length: 11
D gene: .
J gene: TRBJ2-1
CDR3 protein: ASSLSLIGEQF

V gene: TRBV12-3/TRBV12-4
CDR3 length: 15
D gene: .
J gene: TRBJ2-7
CDR3 protein: ASSSPRMVTGEYEQY

V gene: TRBV9
CDR3 length: 13
D gene: .
J gene: TRBJ1-2
CDR3 protein: ASSVGSAGANGYT

V gene: TRBV30
CDR3 length: 13
D gene: .
J gene: TRBJ2-1
CDR3 protein: AWTPLGGTNNEQF

V gene: TRBV6-1
CDR3 length: 13
D gene: TRBD1
J gene: TRBJ2-7
CDR3 protein: ASSKTGQGPYEQY

V gene: TRBV7-3
CDR3 length: 14
D gene: TRBD2
J gene: TRBJ2-5
CDR3 protein: ASSLGMAGGQETQY

V gene: TRBV30
CDR3 length: 9
D gene: .
J gene: TRBJ1-1
CDR3 protein: AWSNRQKAF

V gene: TRBV6-4
CDR3 length: 12
D gene: .
J gene: TRBJ2-1
CDR3 protein: ASSETGIVNEQF

V gene: TRBV5-6
CDR3 length: 11
D gene: .
J gene: TRBJ2-1
CDR3 protein: ASSTGTLAEQF

V gene: TRBV5-1
CDR3 length: 11
D gene: .
J gene: TRBJ2-7
CDR3 protein: ASSLAGIPEQY

V gene: TRBV6-5
CDR3 length: 15
D gene: .
J gene: TRBJ1-1
CDR3 protein: ASSYPFGNRVNTEAF

V gene: TRBV20-1
CDR3 length: 12
D gene: TRBD1
J gene: TRBJ1-1
CDR3 protein: SARTGTGGPEAF

V gene: TRBV3-1
CDR3 length: 13
D gene: TRBD2
J gene: TRBJ2-3
CDR3 protein: ASSQDTLAGQIQY

V gene: TRBV6-1
CDR3 length: 11
D gene: .
J gene: TRBJ2-3
CDR3 protein: ASSPYPGATQY

V gene: TRBV11-2
CDR3 length: 13
D gene: .
J gene: TRBJ2-5
CDR3 protein: ASSLGVITEETQY

V gene: TRBV9
CDR3 length: 12
D gene: .
J gene: TRBJ1-1
CDR3 protein: ASSVDPGYTEAF

V gene: TRBV4-2
CDR3 length: 12
D gene: TRBD2
J gene: TRBJ2-1
CDR3 protein: ASSQDRSGGGQF

V gene: TRBV7-9
CDR3 length: 14
D gene: TRBD1
J gene: TRBJ2-5
CDR3 protein: ASSRDQDRGLETQY

V gene: TRBV11-2
CDR3 length: 11
D gene: .
J gene: TRBJ1-3
CDR3 protein: ASRPGTGNTIY

V gene: TRBV3-1
CDR3 length: 13
D gene: TRBD2
J gene: TRBJ2-7
CDR3 protein: ASSSTSGSSGEQY

V gene: TRBV13
CDR3 length: 14
D gene: TRBD2
J gene: TRBJ2-7
CDR3 protein: ASSLVVAGGPNEQY

V gene: TRBV18
CDR3 length: 16
D gene: TRBD2
J gene: TRBJ2-3
CDR3 protein: ASSPRRLAGATTDTQY

V gene: TRBV9
CDR3 length: 15
D gene: TRBD1
J gene: TRBJ2-2
CDR3 protein: ASSLRPGQENTGELF

V gene: TRBV11-2
CDR3 length: 13
D gene: TRBD2
J gene: TRBJ2-1
CDR3 protein: ASSLDRGLVDEQF

V gene: TRBV6-1
CDR3 length: 13
D gene: .
J gene: TRBJ2-7
CDR3 protein: ASSPIRRSSYEQY

V gene: TRBV5-1
CDR3 length: 13
D gene: .
J gene: TRBJ2-3
CDR3 protein: ASSLASLRTDTQY

V gene: TRBV7-9
CDR3 length: 13
D gene: .
J gene: TRBJ1-5
CDR3 protein: ASSLGTASNQPQH

V gene: TRBV20-1
CDR3 length: 10
D gene: .
J gene: TRBJ2-7
CDR3 protein: SAPDTSYEQY

V gene: TRBV20-1
CDR3 length: 11
D gene: .
J gene: TRBJ2-5
CDR3 protein: SARGSGQETQY

V gene: TRBV29-1
CDR3 length: 12
D gene: .
J gene: TRBJ2-2
CDR3 protein: SGVSGDKTGELF

V gene: TRBV20-1
CDR3 length: 11
D gene: TRBD1
J gene: TRBJ1-1
CDR3 protein: SADGTVNTEAF

V gene: TRBV27
CDR3 length: 14
D gene: .
J gene: TRBJ1-1
CDR3 protein: ASSPWPVPAGTEAF

V gene: TRBV4-2
CDR3 length: 15
D gene: .
J gene: TRBJ2-1
CDR3 protein: ASSQVSAESSYNEQF

V gene: TRBV11-2
CDR3 length: 15
D gene: TRBD2
J gene: TRBJ2-1
CDR3 protein: ASSLYQGLAGANEQF

V gene: TRBV15
CDR3 length: 13
D gene: .
J gene: TRBJ2-1
CDR3 protein: ATSRDGWQYNEQF

V gene: TRBV20-1
CDR3 length: 11
D gene: .
J gene: TRBJ2-5
CDR3 protein: SALSSLTSKQY

V gene: TRBV27
CDR3 length: 12
D gene: TRBD1
J gene: TRBJ2-7
CDR3 protein: ASTPGTGAYEQY

V gene: TRBV20-1
CDR3 length: 12
D gene: TRBD2
J gene: TRBJ2-7
CDR3 protein: SATLAGGPSEQY

V gene: TRBV28
CDR3 length: 11
D gene: .
J gene: TRBJ2-1
CDR3 protein: ASSTEGINEQF

V gene: TRBV19
CDR3 length: 13
D gene: TRBD2
J gene: TRBJ2-3
CDR3 protein: ATADPGTSADTQY

V gene: TRBV6-1
CDR3 length: 9
D gene: .
J gene: TRBJ2-7
CDR3 protein: ASRATYEQY

V gene: TRBV15
CDR3 length: 13
D gene: .
J gene: TRBJ2-7
CDR3 protein: ATSRGGEAAYEQY

V gene: TRBV7-9
CDR3 length: 14
D gene: .
J gene: TRBJ2-7
CDR3 protein: ASAPLDSSLPYEQY

V gene: TRBV7-3
CDR3 length: 11
D gene: .
J gene: TRBJ2-7
CDR3 protein: ASSLVRASEQY

V gene: TRBV19
CDR3 length: 13
D gene: .
J gene: TRBJ2-7
CDR3 protein: ASSIGYTPSYEQY

V gene: TRBV20-1
CDR3 length: 10
D gene: TRBD1
J gene: TRBJ2-1
CDR3 protein: CAGTGGYEQF